The clone carrying this T cell receptor beta chain was observed a few times. The data were taken from a study of blood T cell repertoires in COVID-19. The germline V and J ends were trimmed by 1 base and 11 bases, with 18 bases remaining between them. The CDR3 runs to 15 residues. Germline assignment: CDR1 SGHAT and CDR2 FQNNGV. Source study methods: The authors estimated nucleated cell counts from reference gene primer amplification. The method was immunoSEQ multiplex PCR; TCRdb's version includes in-frame clones alone and lacks a portion of them. V and J calls and clone size are copied from that table; D and trimming were computed from the DNA. Among 81,000 or so clones listed, around 85% were seen once.

The sequencing input was peripheral blood. The chain carries TRBV11-2 and TRBJ1-3; D perhaps matches TRBD1 (5 bases). The sequence derives from a woman between 65 and 79 years old with active or convalescent COVID-19. Written as DNA, the CDR3 is TGTGCCAGCAGCTTAGCCGGACAAGGGTTCGCCGCCATATATTTT. It specifies CASSLAGQGFAAIYF. Supplemented by reference TRBV11-2 and TRBJ1-3, the full variable domain reads EAGVAQSPRYKIIEKRQSVAFWCNPISGHATLYWYQQILGQGPKLLIQFQNNGVVDDSQLPKDRFSAERLKGVDSTLKIQPAKLEDSAVYLCASSLAGQGFAAIYFGEGSWLTVV.